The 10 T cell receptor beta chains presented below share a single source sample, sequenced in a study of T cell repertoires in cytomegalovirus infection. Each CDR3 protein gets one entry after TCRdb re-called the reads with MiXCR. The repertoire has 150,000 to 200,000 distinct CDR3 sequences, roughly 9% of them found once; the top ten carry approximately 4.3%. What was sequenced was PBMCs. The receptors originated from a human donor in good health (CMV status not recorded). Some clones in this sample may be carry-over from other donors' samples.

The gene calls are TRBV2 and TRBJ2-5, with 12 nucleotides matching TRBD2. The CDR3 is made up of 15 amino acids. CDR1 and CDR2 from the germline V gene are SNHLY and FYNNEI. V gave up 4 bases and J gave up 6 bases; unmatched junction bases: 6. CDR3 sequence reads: CASSVASGGAKTQYF. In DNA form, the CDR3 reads TGTGCCAGCAGTGTGGCTAGCGGGGGGGCGAAGACCCAGTACTTC.

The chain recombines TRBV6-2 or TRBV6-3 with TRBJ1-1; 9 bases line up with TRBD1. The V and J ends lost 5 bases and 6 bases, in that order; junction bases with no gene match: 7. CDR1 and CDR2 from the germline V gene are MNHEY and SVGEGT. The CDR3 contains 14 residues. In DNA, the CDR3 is TGTGCCAGCAGTGAGCCGGGACAGGGCCCTGAAGCTTTCTTT. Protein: CASSEPGQGPEAFF.

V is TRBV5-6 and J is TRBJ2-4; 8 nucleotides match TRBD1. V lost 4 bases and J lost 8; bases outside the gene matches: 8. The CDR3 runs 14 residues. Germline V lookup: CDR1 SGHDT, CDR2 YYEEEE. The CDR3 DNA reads TGTGCCAGCAGCGAAAAGGACAGGGAGTACATTCAGTACTTC. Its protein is CASSEKDREYIQYF.

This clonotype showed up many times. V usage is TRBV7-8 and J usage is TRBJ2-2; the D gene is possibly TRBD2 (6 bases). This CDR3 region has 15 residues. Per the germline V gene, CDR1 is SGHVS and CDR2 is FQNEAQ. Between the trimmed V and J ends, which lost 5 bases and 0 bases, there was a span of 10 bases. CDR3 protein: CASSRSGSNTGELFF. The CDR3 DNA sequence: TGTGCCAGCAGCCGAAGCGGGTCGAACACCGGGGAGCTGTTTTTT.

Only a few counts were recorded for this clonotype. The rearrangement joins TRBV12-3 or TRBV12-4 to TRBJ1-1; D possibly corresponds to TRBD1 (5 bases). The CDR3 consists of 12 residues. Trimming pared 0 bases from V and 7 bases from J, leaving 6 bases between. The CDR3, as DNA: TGTGCCAGCAGTTTAGCAGGGGTTGAAGCTTTCTTT. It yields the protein CASSLAGVEAFF.

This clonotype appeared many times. CDR3 region: CASSLAYGGEAFF. CDR3 nucleotide sequence: TGTGCCAGCAGCTTAGCCTATGGGGGTGAAGCTTTCTTT. The gene calls are TRBV7-2 and TRBJ1-1; D possibly corresponds to TRBD1 (5 bases). Between the trimmed V and J ends, which lost 0 bases and 7 bases, there was a span of 9 bases. The CDR3 has 13 amino acids. CDR1 SGHTA and CDR2 FQGNSA come from the germline V gene.

CDR3 protein: CSARGTSGADTQYF. CDR3 in DNA: TGCAGTGCTAGGGGGACCTCTGGGGCAGATACGCAGTATTTT. This sequence joins TRBV20-1 and TRBJ2-3; TRBD1 or TRBD2 may be the D gene (5 bases each). The CDR3 has 14 amino acids. V was shortened by 3 bases and J by 4 bases, with 14 bases between the two germline ends. Per germline, CDR1 DFQATT and CDR2 SNEGSKA (reference sequence).

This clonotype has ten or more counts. Written as DNA, the CDR3 is TGTGCCAGCAGCCCGACAGGGTCGGGAGAGCAGTACTTC. This gives the protein CASSPTGSGEQYF. The J gene is TRBJ2-7, the V gene TRBV7-2, with 7 bases matching TRBD1. CDR1 is SGHTA and CDR2 is FQGNSA in the germline V gene. V was clipped by 5 bases and J by 7 bases; unmatched bases: 8. The CDR3 runs 13 residues.

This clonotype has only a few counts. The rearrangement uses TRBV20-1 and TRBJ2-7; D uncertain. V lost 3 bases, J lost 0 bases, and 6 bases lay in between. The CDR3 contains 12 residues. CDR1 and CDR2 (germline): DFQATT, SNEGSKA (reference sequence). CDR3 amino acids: CSASQVSYEQYF. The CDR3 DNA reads TGCAGTGCTAGCCAGGTCTCCTACGAGCAGTACTTC.

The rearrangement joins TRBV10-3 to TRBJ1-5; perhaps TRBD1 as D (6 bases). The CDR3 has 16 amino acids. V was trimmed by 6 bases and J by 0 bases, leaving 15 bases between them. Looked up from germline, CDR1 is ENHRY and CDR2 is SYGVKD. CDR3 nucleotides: TGTGCCATCAGCGAACTGGGACACAATAGCAATCAGCCCCAGCATTTT. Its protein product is CAISELGHNSNQPQHF.